These T cell receptor beta chains were read from a single sample in a study of OX40 agonist ivuxolimab in advanced cancers. Data came from immunoSEQ multiplex PCR; TCRdb stores just in-frame clones and leaves some out. The sample holds approximately 70,000 clones, approximately 92% seen once. Sequencing was performed on CD4+ or CD8+ T cells sorted from blood, taken in a trial of the OX40 agonist ivuxolimab. Receptors were obtained from an adult with an advanced solid tumor such as melanoma, head and neck, liver or kidney cancer. Each CDR3 is given with its conserved first and last residue. D genes are given only for firm matches. Expanded clones are given a class, and other clones once, few, many or no size at all.

D	J	size	V	DNA	CDR3
TRBD1	TRBJ1-5	.	TRBV19	TGTGCCAGTAGTCGCCGGACAGGGGAAGTCCAGCCCCAGCATTTT	CASSRRTGEVQPQHF
TRBD1	TRBJ1-4	.	TRBV6-1	TGTGCCAGCAATCGAGGGACAGGGGAAAGGGAAAAACTGTTTTTT	CASNRGTGEREKLFF
.	TRBJ2-6	.	TRBV4-1	TGCGCCAGCAGCTCCCCCCCAGGGGGGGTTAGTGGGGCCAACGTCCTGACTTTC	CASSSPPGGVSGANVLTF
TRBD1	TRBJ1-2	.	TRBV7-3	TGTGCCAGCAGCTCGACAGGGGATGGCTACACCTTC	CASSSTGDGYTF
TRBD2	TRBJ2-7	.	TRBV5-1	TGCGCCAGCAGCTTAATAGGACTAGCCCAACCTCAAGGGGACGAGCAGTACTTC	CASSLIGLAQPQGDEQYF
TRBD2	TRBJ2-7	once	TRBV6-1	TGTGCCAGCAGTGGGACTAGTTCACCCTACGAGCAGTACTTC	CASSGTSSPYEQYF
.	TRBJ1-1	.	TRBV11-2	TGTGCCAGCAGCCCAGACAGGCGGGTGGCTTTCTTT	CASSPDRRVAFF
TRBD1	TRBJ2-2	.	TRBV19	TGTGCCAGTAGTGGACAGGTTAACACCGGGGAGCTGTTTTTT	CASSGQVNTGELFF
TRBD1	TRBJ1-2	.	TRBV18	TGTGCCAGCTCACCATCGGGACAGAGCTATGGCTACACCTTC	CASSPSGQSYGYTF
.	TRBJ1-1	few	TRBV7-8	TGTGCCAGCAGCTTAGTGATGGGACGGTCGTCGGGGCAAGCTTTCTTT	CASSLVMGRSSGQAFF
.	TRBJ1-2	.	TRBV2	TGTGCCAGCACCGTTTCTGTCCGAGAGGGCTACACCTTC	CASTVSVREGYTF
TRBD1	TRBJ2-7	.	TRBV28	TGTGCCAGCAGTCCCACGACAGGGCGGTCCTACGAGCAGTACTTC	CASSPTTGRSYEQYF
TRBD2	TRBJ2-1	.	TRBV5-1	TGCGCCAGCAGCTTGGTGGTGAAAAGCGGGAGCAAGGGGTTCTTC	CASSLVVKSGSKGFF
.	TRBJ1-4	.	TRBV6-6	TGTGCCAGCAGTTACTCGGTTAATGAAAAACTGTTTTTT	CASSYSVNEKLFF
.	TRBJ2-5	.	TRBV12-5	TGTGCTAGTGGTTTGGTACAAGCGACCCAGTACTTC	CASGLVQATQYF
.	TRBJ2-1	.	TRBV15	TGTGCCACCAGCAGATTCCAGAGGAGTGAGCAGTTCTTC	CATSRFQRSEQFF
TRBD1	TRBJ1-1	.	TRBV7-9	TGTGCCAGCAGCCCCCGGACAGGGACTGAAGCTTTCTTT	CASSPRTGTEAFF
TRBD1	TRBJ2-7	.	TRBV2	TGTGCCAGCAGTACGGACAGGGGCAGTGCCTACGAGCAGTACTTC	CASSTDRGSAYEQYF
TRBD2	TRBJ2-3	.	TRBV5-4	TGTGCCAGCAGCTGGGGGACTAGCGGGACAGATACGCAGTATTTT	CASSWGTSGTDTQYF
.	TRBJ2-5	.	TRBV5-1	TGCGCCAGCAGCTTGGCCCGGTCTGGGCACCAGTACTTC	CASSLARSGHQYF
TRBD1	TRBJ2-1	.	TRBV7-9	TGTGCCAGCAGCTTAAACCAGGGGGCTAATGAGCAGTTCTTC	CASSLNQGANEQFF
TRBD1	TRBJ1-2	.	TRBV28	TGTGCCAGCAAGGAGACAGGGGATCATGGCTACACCTTC	CASKETGDHGYTF
.	TRBJ2-3	.	TRBV7-9	TGTGCCAGCATCTTAGGCAGGTTGGGTCGTACGCAGTATTTT	CASILGRLGRTQYF
.	TRBJ2-3	.	TRBV2	TGTGCCAGCAGTGGCCGGGCGTTAAACACAGATACGCAGTATTTT	CASSGRALNTDTQYF
.	TRBJ2-4	.	TRBV4-2	TGTGCCAGCAGCGCTCGACTTCTAGCCAAAAACATTCAGTACTTC	CASSARLLAKNIQYF
TRBD1	TRBJ1-1	.	TRBV9	TGTGCCAGCAGCCTCCGACAGGGGGACACTGAAGCTTTCTTT	CASSLRQGDTEAFF
TRBD1	TRBJ1-3	.	TRBV6-1	TGTGCCAGCCCGGACAGGGGCCCTGGAAACACCATATATTTT	CASPDRGPGNTIYF
.	TRBJ1-2	.	TRBV28	TGTGCCAGCAGTTCAAGGAAGGGCGGGAACTATGGTTACACCTTC	CASSSRKGGNYGYTF
.	TRBJ2-5	.	TRBV19	TGTGCCAGTAGTAGCTTCTCACAGGGTAGGAGGGAGACCCAGTACTTC	CASSSFSQGRRETQYF
.	TRBJ2-3	.	TRBV7-7	TGTGCTAGCAGCCCACAGGGAATAGGCACAGATACGCAGTATTTT	CASSPQGIGTDTQYF
.	TRBJ2-7	.	TRBV30	TGTGCCTGGAGTGTACCAGGATGGGGGAGTTGGGAGCAGTACTTC	CAWSVPGWGSWEQYF
.	TRBJ2-1	.	TRBV5-1	TGCGCCAGCTCGGGCGGAGCCTTAGGAAATGAGCAGTTCTTC	CASSGGALGNEQFF
.	TRBJ1-2	.	TRBV7-3	TGTGCCAGCAGCTACGACAGCAGAGATAACTATGGCTACACCTTC	CASSYDSRDNYGYTF
.	TRBJ2-7	.	TRBV5-1	TGCGCCAGCAGCTTGTCCCCGACTAGCTACGAGCAGTACTTC	CASSLSPTSYEQYF
TRBD1	TRBJ1-4	.	TRBV11-2	TGTGCCAGCAGCCTACTGGGACAGGGGAGTGAAAAACTGTTTTTT	CASSLLGQGSEKLFF
.	TRBJ2-1	.	TRBV18	TGTGCCAGCTCACCAGCAAGGACAGTCAATGAGCAGTTCTTC	CASSPARTVNEQFF